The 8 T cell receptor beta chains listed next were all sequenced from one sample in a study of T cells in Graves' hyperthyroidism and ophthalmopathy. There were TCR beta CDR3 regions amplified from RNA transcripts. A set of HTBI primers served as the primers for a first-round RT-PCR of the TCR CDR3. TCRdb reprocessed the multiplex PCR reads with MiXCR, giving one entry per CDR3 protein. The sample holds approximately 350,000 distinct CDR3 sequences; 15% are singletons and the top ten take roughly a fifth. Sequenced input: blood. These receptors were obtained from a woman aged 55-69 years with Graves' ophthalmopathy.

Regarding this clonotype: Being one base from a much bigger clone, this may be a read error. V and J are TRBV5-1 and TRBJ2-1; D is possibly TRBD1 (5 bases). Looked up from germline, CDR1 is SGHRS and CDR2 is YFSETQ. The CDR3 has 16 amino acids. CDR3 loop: CASSFRGSTSYNEQFF. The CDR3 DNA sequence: TGTGCCAGCAGCTTTAGGGGCAGTACCTCCTACAATGAGCAGTTCTTC.

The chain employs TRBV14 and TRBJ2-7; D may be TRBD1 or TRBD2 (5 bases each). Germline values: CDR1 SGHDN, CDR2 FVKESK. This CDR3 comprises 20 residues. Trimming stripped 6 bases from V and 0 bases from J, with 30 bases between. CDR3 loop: CASSQTDALFRDTGSYEQYF. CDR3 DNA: TGTGCCAGCAGTCAGACGGACGCTTTGTTTCGGGATACAGGCTCCTACGAGCAGTACTTC.

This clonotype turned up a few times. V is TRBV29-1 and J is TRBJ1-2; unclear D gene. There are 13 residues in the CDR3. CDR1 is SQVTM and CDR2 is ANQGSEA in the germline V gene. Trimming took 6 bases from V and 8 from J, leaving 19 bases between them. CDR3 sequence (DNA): TGCAGCGTCAAAGGACGAGTAAGTGTCGGCTACACCTTC. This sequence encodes CSVKGRVSVGYTF. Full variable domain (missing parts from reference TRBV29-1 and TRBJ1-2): SAVISQKPSRDICQRGTSLTIQCQVDSQVTMMFWYRQQPGQSLTLIATANQGSEATYESGFVIDKFPISRPNLTFSTLTVSNMSPEDSSIYLCSVKGRVSVGYTFGSGTRLTVV.

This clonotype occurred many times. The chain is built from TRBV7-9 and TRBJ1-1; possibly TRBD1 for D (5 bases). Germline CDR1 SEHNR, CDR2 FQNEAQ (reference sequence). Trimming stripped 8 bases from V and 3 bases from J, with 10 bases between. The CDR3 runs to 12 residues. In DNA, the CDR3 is TGTGCCAGCGCCAGGGTAGACACTGAAGCTTTCTTT. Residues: CASARVDTEAFF. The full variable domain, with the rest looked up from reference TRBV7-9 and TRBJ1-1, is DTGVSQNPRHKITKRGQNVTFRCDPISEHNRLYWYRQTLGQGPEFLTYFQNEAQLEKSRLLSDRFSAERPKGSFSTLEIQRTEQGDSAMYLCASARVDTEAFFGQGTRLTVV.

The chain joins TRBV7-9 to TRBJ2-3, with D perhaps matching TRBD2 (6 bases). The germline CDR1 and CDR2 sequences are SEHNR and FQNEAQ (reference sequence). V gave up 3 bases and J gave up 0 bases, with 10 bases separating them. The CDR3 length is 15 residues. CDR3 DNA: TGTGCCAGCAGCTTCGCGGGACGTAGCACAGATACGCAGTATTTT. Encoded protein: CASSFAGRSTDTQYF.

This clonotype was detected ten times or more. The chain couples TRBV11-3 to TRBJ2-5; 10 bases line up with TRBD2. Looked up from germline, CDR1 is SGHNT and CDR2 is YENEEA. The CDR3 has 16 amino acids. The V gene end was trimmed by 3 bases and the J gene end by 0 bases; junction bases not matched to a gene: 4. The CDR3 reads CASSFSGTSDQETQYF. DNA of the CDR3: TGTGCCAGCAGCTTCTCTGGGACTAGCGACCAAGAGACCCAGTACTTC.

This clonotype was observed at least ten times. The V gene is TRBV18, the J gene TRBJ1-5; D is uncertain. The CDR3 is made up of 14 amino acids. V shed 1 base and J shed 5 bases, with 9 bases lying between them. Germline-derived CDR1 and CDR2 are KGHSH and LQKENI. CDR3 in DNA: TGTGCCAGCTCACCACAGGCAGATTATCAGCCCCAGCATTTT. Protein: CASSPQADYQPQHF. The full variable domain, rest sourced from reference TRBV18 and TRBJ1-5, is NAGVMQNPRHLVRRRGQEARLRCSPMKGHSHVYWYRQLPEEGLKFMVYLQKENIIDESGMPKERFSAEFPKEGPSILRIQQVVRGDSAAYFCASSPQADYQPQHFGDGTRLSIL.

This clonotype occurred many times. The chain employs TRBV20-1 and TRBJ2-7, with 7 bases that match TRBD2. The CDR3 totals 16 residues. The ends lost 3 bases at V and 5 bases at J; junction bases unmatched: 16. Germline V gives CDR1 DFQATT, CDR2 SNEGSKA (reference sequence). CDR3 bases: TGCAGTGCTAGGCTTCTGTATCGCGGGAGCGACCACGAGCAGTACTTC. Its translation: CSARLLYRGSDHEQYF.